These 30 T cell receptor beta chains came from one sample sequenced in a study of blood T cells in healthy people across ages. Primed by a sample-barcoded 5' primer and a J-beta primer mix, a second PCR proceeded for roughly 7 to 11 cycles. TCRdb passed the 5' RACE reads through MiXCR, listing each CDR3 protein once. The table shows around 2 million distinct CDR3 sequences, with approximately 40% occurring only once. Sequencing used blood. The receptor set was obtained from a human donor in good health.

The chain recombines TRBV7-9 with TRBJ1-4; D unresolved. Per germline, CDR1 SEHNR and CDR2 FQNEAQ (reference sequence). The length of the CDR3 is 16 residues. Trimming pared 2 bases from V and 0 bases from J, leaving 10 bases between. CDR3 amino acids: CASSLSRVATNEKLFF. As DNA, the CDR3 is TGTGCCAGCAGCTTATCCCGGGTCGCAACTAATGAAAAACTGTTTTTT. The whole variable domain, remainder taken from reference TRBV7-9 and TRBJ1-4, is DTGVSQNPRHKITKRGQNVTFRCDPISEHNRLYWYRQTLGQGPEFLTYFQNEAQLEKSRLLSDRFSAERPKGSFSTLEIQRTEQGDSAMYLCASSLSRVATNEKLFFGSGTQLSVL.

The chain joins TRBV20-1 to TRBJ2-7, with 12 bases matching TRBD2. The length of the CDR3 is 14 residues. The germline CDR1 and CDR2 sequences are DFQATT and SNEGSKA (reference sequence). The V and J ends lost 2 bases and 5 bases, in that order; junction bases with no gene match: 4. DNA for the CDR3: TGCAGTGCTAGATCTAGCGGGGGGGGCCACGAGCAGTACTTC. Protein product: CSARSSGGGHEQYF.

This chain connects TRBV5-6 to TRBJ2-3; D is possibly TRBD1 (5 bases). Germline CDR1 and CDR2: SGHDT and YYEEEE. V was clipped by 3 bases and J by 4 bases, with 12 bases between them. The CDR3 contains 14 residues. DNA of the CDR3: TGTGCCAGCAGCTCCTGGGGCAGTCCAGATACGCAGTATTTT. It yields the protein CASSSWGSPDTQYF.

The CDR3: CATKGQSSDTEAFF. DNA of the CDR3: TGTGCCACAAAGGGACAGTCATCTGACACTGAAGCTTTCTTT. The chain couples TRBV10-3 to TRBJ1-1; TRBD1 agrees at 7 bases. The CDR3 has 14 amino acids. The V and J ends lost 10 bases and 3 bases, in that order; junction bases with no gene match: 11. From germline, CDR1 is ENHRY and CDR2 SYGVKD.

This chain connects TRBV28 to TRBJ1-5; D gene unclear. The CDR3 spans 15 residues. Trimming took off 3 bases at V and 3 bases at J, with 12 bases between the two ends. Germline V gene lookup returns CDR1 MDHEN and CDR2 SYDVKM. The CDR3 region has the DNA TGTGCCAGCAGTTTTCGTCTGGGAAACAATCAGCCCCAGCATTTT. It encodes CASSFRLGNNQPQHF.

This clonotype has just a few counts. The chain joins TRBV24-1 to TRBJ2-4; D is uncertain. The CDR3 spans 15 residues. CDR1 is KGHDR and CDR2 is SFDVKD in the germline V gene. V was trimmed by 4 bases and J by 4 bases, leaving 13 bases between them. For the CDR3, the DNA is TGTGCCACCAGTGACACTGGCCATCCAAAAAACATTCAGTACTTC. Translated, it gives CATSDTGHPKNIQYF.

The chain couples TRBV4-3 to TRBJ2-7; a possible D gene is TRBD1 (5 bases). Germline CDR1 is LGHNA and CDR2 is YSLEER. The CDR3 is 15 amino acids. Trimming took 3 bases from V and 2 from J, leaving 14 bases between them. DNA for the CDR3: TGCGCCAGCAGCCAGGAGACAGAGGCCCCCTACGAGCAGTACTTC. Encoded protein: CASSQETEAPYEQYF.

The DNA of the CDR3 is TGTGCCAGCAGTTTCCGGCGGTACTACAAGCAGTACTTC. Translated, it gives CASSFRRYYKQYF. The chain joins TRBV12-3 or TRBV12-4 to TRBJ2-5; D gene unclear. Trimming left V 3 bases short and J 11 bases short, with 16 bases between. The CDR3 is 13 residues long.

CDR3 residues: CSAGQGGGCTEAFF. In DNA form, the CDR3 reads TGCAGTGCTGGACAGGGCGGGGGGTGCACTGAAGCTTTCTTT. V is TRBV20-1 and J is TRBJ1-1; 8 nucleotides line up with TRBD1. The germline gives CDR1 DFQATT, CDR2 SNEGSKA (reference sequence). The CDR3 loop spans 14 amino acids. V was clipped by 5 bases and J by 4 bases; unmatched bases: 9.

This clonotype appeared many times. The chain combines TRBV5-1 with TRBJ2-1; 7 positions agree with TRBD2. With V trimmed by 2 bases and J by 14 bases, 7 bases remained unmatched. The CDR3 covers 12 residues. Germline V gene sequence: CDR1 SGHRS, CDR2 YFSETQ. The CDR3 DNA reads as TGCGCCAGCAGCTTCAGCGGAAGCGGGAAGTTCTTC. This codes for CASSFSGSGKFF. Full variable domain (outside the CDR3, taken from reference TRBV5-1 and TRBJ2-1): KAGVTQTPRYLIKTRGQQVTLSCSPISGHRSVSWYQQTPGQGLQFLFEYFSETQRNKGNFPGRFSGRQFSNSRSEMNVSTLELGDSALYLCASSFSGSGKFFGPGTRLTVL.

V and J are TRBV7-9 and TRBJ1-2, with a weak D call TRBD1 (6 bases). V was shortened by 5 bases and J by 0 bases, with 13 bases between the two germline ends. In germline, CDR1 is SEHNR, CDR2 FQNEAQ (reference sequence). The length of the CDR3 is 15 residues. In nucleotides, the CDR3 is TGTGCCAGCAGCCCTCGGACAGAAGCTAACTATGGCTACACCTTC. The encoded protein is CASSPRTEANYGYTF.

Regarding this clonotype: At one of its ends the junction is not consistent with the germline gene, which may arise from a read error. V usage is TRBV4-2 and J usage is TRBJ1-2; D remains ambiguous. The length of the CDR3 is 15 residues. Germline V lookup: CDR1 LGHNA, CDR2 YNFKEQ. The CDR3 DNA is TGTGCCGGCAGCCAACACCCTCGAGTAAACTATGGCTACACCTTC. Its translation is CAGSQHPRVNYGYTF.

The chain links TRBV5-8 to TRBJ2-5; the match to TRBD1 covers 10 bases. The CDR3 sequence is 15 residues long. V was pared by 4 bases and J by 11 bases, with 14 bases of the junction left unmatched. CDR1 is SGHTS, CDR2 YDEGEE, per germline. The CDR3 protein is CASSTYPRQGAAQYF. The CDR3, as DNA: TGTGCCAGCAGCACCTATCCGAGACAGGGGGCAGCGCAGTACTTC.

This clonotype was picked up one time. This chain uses TRBV27 with TRBJ2-7; D remains ambiguous. This CDR3 has 14 residues. CDR1 and CDR2 (germline): MNHEY, SMNVEV (reference sequence). Trimming took off 5 bases at V and 5 bases at J, with 16 bases between the two ends. CDR3: CASSPRTPRDEQYF. In DNA form, the CDR3 reads TGTGCCAGCAGTCCAAGGACCCCTCGGGACGAGCAGTACTTC.

V gene TRBV7-2 combines with J gene TRBJ2-5; D is ambiguous. Matching the DNA end better, TRBJ2-7 makes the J call doubtful. CDR1 and CDR2 (germline): SGHTA, FQGNSA. This CDR3 spans 13 amino acids. This CDR3 reads CASSPQHLYEQYF. CDR3 nucleotides: TGTGCCAGCAGCCCCCAGCACCTCTACGAGCAGTACTTC.

This chain joins TRBV28 and TRBJ2-7; 8 nucleotides line up with TRBD2. Trimming at V came to 2 bases and at J to 7 bases, leaving 10 bases not matched to a gene. In germline, CDR1 is MDHEN, CDR2 SYDVKM. This CDR3 spans 15 amino acids. The CDR3 spells CASSLTGTSDREQYF. CDR3 bases: TGTGCCAGCAGTTTAACCGGGACTAGTGATAGAGAGCAGTACTTC.

This clonotype was counted ten times or more. The chain combines TRBV20-1 with TRBJ1-5, with 8 nucleotides matching TRBD1. The J segment lost 0 bases and the V segment lost 0 bases, leaving 4 bases of the junction unmatched. The CDR3 length is 16 residues. The V gene's germline CDR1 is DFQATT and CDR2 SNEGSKA (reference sequence). The DNA for the CDR3 is TGCAGTGCTAGAGATTCAGGGGGCCATAGCAATCAGCCCCAGCATTTT. This translates into CSARDSGGHSNQPQHF.

The rearrangement joins TRBV5-1 to TRBJ2-7; TRBD1 matches 9 bases. CDR3 length: 15 amino acids. Germline V gene sequence: CDR1 SGHRS, CDR2 YFSETQ. V lost 5 bases, J lost 4 bases, and 10 bases stayed unmatched. CDR3 sequence reads: CASSLQPGQGYEQYF. CDR3 DNA sequence: TGCGCCAGCAGTCTACAGCCGGGACAGGGATACGAGCAGTACTTC.

This clonotype was recorded a few times. The gene calls are TRBV4-2 and TRBJ2-7; D may correspond to TRBD1 or TRBD2 (5 bases each). Germline V gives CDR1 LGHNA, CDR2 YNFKEQ. The CDR3 extends over 15 amino acids. Trimming took off 4 bases at V and 6 bases at J, with 19 bases between the two ends. The CDR3 nucleotides are TGTGCCAGCAGCCCGAGGGGACCGGAGGTGGGCGAGCAGTACTTC. Protein sequence: CASSPRGPEVGEQYF.

This clonotype appeared a few times. The rearrangement links TRBV20-1 to TRBJ2-1; 11 bases agree with TRBD2. V dropped 3 bases and J dropped 8; count of bases not matched to a gene: 12. The CDR3 is 16 residues long. CDR1 and CDR2 from the germline V gene are DFQATT and SNEGSKA (reference sequence). The CDR3 nucleotides read TGCAGTGCTAGTCTCGGCTTAGCGGGGGGGCTAGATGAGCAGTTCTTC. It encodes CSASLGLAGGLDEQFF.

The sample holds a few counts of this clonotype. This sequence joins TRBV6-5 and TRBJ1-2; D remains unclear. The CDR3 is 13 residues long. The V gene lost 11 bases and the J gene lost 2 bases, with 15 bases spanning the gap. Germline loops: CDR1 MNHEY, CDR2 SVGAGI. DNA for the CDR3: TGTGCCTCTAAGCCAGAGGTAAACTATGGCTACACCTTC. Its translation: CASKPEVNYGYTF.

CDR3 sequence reads: CAWSSTVGGEQYF. CDR3 DNA: TGTGCCTGGAGTTCAACAGTGGGGGGTGAGCAGTACTTC. The V call is TRBV30, the J call TRBJ2-5; perhaps TRBD2 as D (6 bases). V was shortened by 2 bases and J by 11 bases, with 18 bases between the two germline ends. Per germline, CDR1 GTSNPN and CDR2 SVGIG (reference sequence). The CDR3 covers 13 residues.

Details on this clonotype: Its ends do not fully match the called genes, so a read error is possible. The rearrangement links TRBV4-3 to TRBJ2-3; D may match TRBD1 or TRBD2 (7 bases each). The CDR3 runs 18 residues. Germline V gene sequence: CDR1 LGHNA, CDR2 YSLEER. CDR3 residues: CASGQGTAGRRYTDTQYF. The CDR3 nucleotides are TGCGCCAGCGGCCAAGGGACAGCGGGGCGGCGGTACACAGATACGCAGTATTTT.

The chain employs TRBV24-1 and TRBJ1-2; tentative D call: TRBD1 (6 bases). CDR1 and CDR2 from the germline V gene are KGHDR and SFDVKD. V was cut by 3 bases and J by 0 bases, with 10 bases left in between. This CDR3 is 15 amino acids long. The CDR3 coding sequence is TGTGCCACCAGTGATGCGACAGGAGCTAACTATGGCTACACCTTC. This sequence encodes CATSDATGANYGYTF.

This clonotype was recorded a few times. An end of the junction differs from the germline gene, which may be a read error. The chain links TRBV12-3 or TRBV12-4 to TRBJ2-7, with D perhaps matching TRBD1 (5 bases). The CDR3 is 12 residues long. CDR3 protein: CATSTQGQGQYF. CDR3 in DNA: TGTGCCACCAGTACCCAAGGGCAGGGCCAGTACTTC.

The sample holds a few counts of this clonotype. The chain recombines TRBV9 with TRBJ1-5; D ambiguous. V lost 4 bases and J 0 bases, leaving 17 bases between the germline ends. The germline V gene encodes CDR1 SGDLS and CDR2 YYNGEE. The CDR3 spans 17 residues. The CDR3 nucleotides read TGTGCCAGCAGCATAGGCCCTCAGGTGCATAGCAATCAGCCCCAGCATTTT. It specifies CASSIGPQVHSNQPQHF.

The sample holds a few counts of this clonotype. A read error may produce the germline difference seen at one junction end. This CDR3 reads CASSPGQGYTEAFF. DNA for the CDR3: TGTGCCAGCAGCCCGGGACAGGGGTACACTGAAGCTTTCTTT. J is TRBJ1-1 and V is TRBV5-1; 10 bases are shared with TRBD1. This CDR3 has 14 residues. Germline V gene sequence: CDR1 SGHRS, CDR2 YFSETQ.

The chain has TRBV6-5 and TRBJ2-4; 7 nucleotides agree with TRBD1. Near its end, the DNA agrees better with TRBJ2-7, so the J call may be wrong. The CDR3 extends over 13 amino acids. CDR1 is MNHEY, CDR2 SVGAGI, per germline. The CDR3 region has the DNA TGTGCCAGCACTGAACCAGGGGGCTACGAGCAGTACTTC. Protein product: CASTEPGGYEQYF.

V and J are TRBV7-6 and TRBJ1-4; D gene uncertain. V dropped 2 bases and J dropped 7 bases, with 11 bases sitting between them. Germline CDR1 reads SGHVS; CDR2 reads FNYEAQ. The CDR3 contains 14 residues. As DNA, the CDR3 is TGTGCCAGCAGCTTAAGTGCAGGCTTTGAAAAACTGTTTTTT. Residues: CASSLSAGFEKLFF.

CDR3: CSASSASLYNEQYF. The CDR3 DNA reads TGCAGTGCCTCCTCTGCCTCGCTTTACAATGAGCAGTACTTC. The chain employs TRBV20-1 and TRBJ2-1; D is uncertain. The better agreement between TRBJ2-7 and the DNA end casts doubt on the J call. The CDR3 extends over 14 amino acids. CDR1 is DFQATT, CDR2 SNEGSKA, per germline (reference sequence).